This T cell receptor (beta chain) came from a study of post-analysis software for immune sequencing data. Turning to the study itself: Included among the disease courses, which were recorded for the cohort, were relapsing-remitting, secondary progressive and progressive-relapsing multiple sclerosis.

Unique molecular identifiers were built into the TCR beta cDNA libraries. Each sample of roughly 0.85 to 11 million input T cells yielded approximately 500,000 cDNA molecules, so each molecule approximated one T cell. TCRdb analysed the PCR reads with MiXCR anew, one entry per CDR3 protein. Counted here are about 430,000 distinct CDR3 sequences, roughly 40% occurring once; the ten biggest clones make up approximately 7.6%. Study outcomes and limitations: Under F measure analysis, samples from one preparation batch co-clustered strongly. The normalized Chao1 diversity of multiple sclerosis patients was significantly lower than that of controls.

In regard to this clonotype: The antigen is not known.

The receptor's source is a girl aged 2 to 10 with multiple sclerosis. The sample comprised blood.

CDR3 nucleotides: TGCGCCAGCAGCCAGCTCGACATAAGAAACTACGAGCAGTACTTC. Its translation is CASSQLDIRNYEQYF. This rearrangement joins TRBV5-1 to TRBJ2-7; D is undetermined. This CDR3 has 15 amino acids. V was shortened by 4 bases and J by 3 bases, with 17 bases between the two germline ends. Looked up from germline, CDR1 is SGHRS and CDR2 is YFSETQ.